These 30 T cell receptor beta chains originate from one sample sequenced in a study of Graves' ophthalmopathy and Graves' hyperthyroidism. Amplification targeted the TCR beta CDR3 regions, with RNA transcripts as the source material. First-round RT-PCR relied on HTBI primers, and a second-round multiplex PCR came next. TCRdb reanalysed the multiplex PCR reads using MiXCR and keeps one entry per CDR3 protein. This table has over 500,000 distinct CDR3 sequences, 22% appearing once. Material: peripheral blood. The receptor source for this set is a young woman with stable Graves' hyperthyroidism. Some clones in this sample may be carry-over from other donors' samples.

The gene calls are TRBV11-2 and TRBJ1-2; the D gene is possibly TRBD1 (5 bases). In germline, CDR1 is SGHAT, CDR2 FQNNGV. V was cut by 5 bases and J by 6 bases, with 19 bases left in between. This CDR3 is 15 amino acids long. The DNA of the CDR3 is TGTGCCAGCAGCACCCGGGACGGCCGATCGGATGGCTACACCTTC. Its protein product is CASSTRDGRSDGYTF.

The V gene is TRBV28, the J gene TRBJ2-7; D call uncertain. The CDR3 extends over 13 amino acids. Germline CDR1 MDHEN, CDR2 SYDVKM. Trimming took 8 bases from V and 8 from J, leaving 19 bases between them. CDR3 nucleotide sequence: TGTGCCAGCTTCGGTCCCGACCTTGTTAAGCAGTACTTC. It codes for CASFGPDLVKQYF.

J is TRBJ1-2 and V is TRBV6-1; TRBD1 is a possible D gene (5 bases). V lost 6 bases and J 2 bases, leaving 16 bases between the germline ends. This CDR3 has 15 residues. Germline CDR1 MNHNS, CDR2 SASEGT. CDR3 sequence: CASSSRDSLNYGYTF. Written as DNA, the CDR3 is TGTGCCAGCAGCTCCCGGGACTCTTTAAACTATGGCTACACCTTC.

J is TRBJ1-1 and V is TRBV12-5, with D unresolved. Trimming removed 3 bases at V and 4 bases at J, with 12 bases between. The CDR3 loop spans 14 amino acids. Per germline, CDR1 LGHNT and CDR2 FRNRAP. CDR3 sequence (DNA): TGTGCTAGTGGTTTAGCCTCCGCTGGCACTGAAGCTTTCTTT. It translates to CASGLASAGTEAFF. Full variable domain (rest looked up from reference TRBV12-5 and TRBJ1-1): DARVTQTPRHKVTEMGQEVTMRCQPILGHNTVFWYRQTMMQGLELLAYFRNRAPLDDSGMPKDRFSAEMPDATLATLKIQPSEPRDSAVYFCASGLASAGTEAFFGQGTRLTVV.

This clonotype was seen at least ten times. The CDR3 loop reads CASSPTPGGFYGYTF. CDR3 in DNA: TGTGCCAGCAGCCCCACTCCGGGAGGGTTCTATGGCTACACCTTC. This chain connects TRBV12-3 or TRBV12-4 to TRBJ1-2; no definite D call. The CDR3 consists of 15 residues. Trimming shortened V by 6 bases and J by 4 bases, and 18 bases separated the two germline ends.

This clonotype was observed a single time. The CDR3, as DNA: TGTGCCACCAGCAGTTTTCGGCAAGAGACCCAGTACTTC. Translation: CATSSFRQETQYF. V gene TRBV15 combines with J gene TRBJ2-5; no firm D call. V was shortened by 3 bases and J by 2 bases, with 7 bases between the two germline ends. This CDR3 spans 13 amino acids. Germline CDR1 LNHNV, CDR2 YYDKDF (reference sequence).

Ten or more counts support this clonotype. In DNA form, the CDR3 reads TGCAGTGCTAGAGATTATACAGGGTTGGATGGCTACACCTTC. This sequence encodes CSARDYTGLDGYTF. The chain uses TRBV20-1 and TRBJ1-2, with D maybe TRBD1 (6 bases). This CDR3 contains 14 residues. The V end lost 0 bases, the J end lost 6 bases, and 14 bases lay between the germline ends. Germline lookup yields CDR1 DFQATT and CDR2 SNEGSKA (reference sequence).

The chain joins TRBV20-1 to TRBJ1-1, with 11 positions matching TRBD1. This CDR3 comprises 13 residues. Germline V gene data show CDR1 as DFQATT and CDR2 as SNEGSKA (reference sequence). CDR3 nucleotide sequence: TGCAGGGCTGTGGACAGGGGGCCGCCTGAAGCTTTCTTT. Protein: CRAVDRGPPEAFF.

This clonotype has a count of ten or more. This chain joins TRBV30 and TRBJ1-2; D might be TRBD1 (5 bases). The CDR3 contains 13 residues. Germline lookup yields CDR1 GTSNPN and CDR2 SVGIG (reference sequence). V gave up 8 bases and J gave up 6 bases, with 19 bases separating them. The CDR3, as DNA: TGTGCCAGAGCTGACAGCTTACGAGATGGCTACACCTTC. It yields the protein CARADSLRDGYTF.

The chain has TRBV6-1 and TRBJ2-7; D possibly corresponds to TRBD2 (5 bases). Trimming left V 2 bases short and J 5 bases short, with 22 bases between. Germline lookup yields CDR1 MNHNS and CDR2 SASEGT. This CDR3 comprises 17 residues. As DNA, the CDR3 is TGTGCCAGCAGTGAATGGCTGTCGGGGTCGGAGATGCACGAGCAGTACTTC. Protein sequence: CASSEWLSGSEMHEQYF.

Comments on this clonotype: The junction departs from germline at one end; a sequencing error may be responsible. V is TRBV9 and J is TRBJ1-1; the D is unclear. Germline V gene sequence: CDR1 SGDLS, CDR2 YYNGEE. The CDR3 length is 14 residues. In nucleotides, the CDR3 is TGTGCCAGCAGCGTAGACCTCTCGGGCACTGAAGCTCTCTTT. Its translation: CASSVDLSGTEALF.

About this clonotype: This may be a read error: a much more frequent sequence differs by one nucleotide. This rearrangement joins TRBV6-1 to TRBJ1-1; possible D gene TRBD1, 5 bases. This CDR3 comprises 14 residues. Trimming left V 4 bases short and J 0 bases short, with 9 bases between. Germline CDR1 and CDR2: MNHNS and SASEGT. The DNA for the CDR3 is TGTGCCAGCAGTGGGGCAGGGCTGAACACTGAAGCTTTCTTT. Translating gives CASSGAGLNTEAFF.

This clonotype was seen many times. J is TRBJ2-7 and V is TRBV20-1; D is possibly TRBD1 or TRBD2 (5 bases each). From germline, CDR1 is DFQATT and CDR2 SNEGSKA (reference sequence). This CDR3 contains 12 residues. V gave up 2 bases and J gave up 6 bases, with 11 bases separating them. CDR3 region: CSARPQAGEQYF. The DNA of the CDR3 is TGCAGTGCTAGACCACAGGCGGGCGAGCAGTACTTC.

This clonotype was recorded many times. The chain recombines TRBV11-2 with TRBJ2-7, with 7 bases lining up with TRBD2. From germline, CDR1 is SGHAT and CDR2 FQNNGV. The CDR3 is made up of 16 amino acids. With V trimmed by 0 bases and J by 0 bases, 5 bases remained unmatched. CDR3 region: CASSLDWRGSSYEQYF. CDR3 nucleotide sequence: TGTGCCAGCAGCTTAGATTGGCGGGGGAGCTCCTACGAGCAGTACTTC.

This clonotype was seen many times. The rearrangement uses TRBV6-1 and TRBJ1-1; D gene ambiguous. Trimming took 4 bases from V and 3 from J, leaving 9 bases between them. CDR3 length equals 13 residues. In germline, CDR1 is MNHNS, CDR2 SASEGT. This CDR3 reads CASSVEQYTEAFF. Written as DNA, the CDR3 is TGTGCCAGCAGTGTTGAACAGTACACTGAAGCTTTCTTT.

The genes are TRBV10-3 and TRBJ1-2; D is perhaps TRBD1 (6 bases). The CDR3 totals 15 residues. Germline V gives CDR1 ENHRY, CDR2 SYGVKD. Trimming removed 2 bases at V and 8 bases at J, with 18 bases between. The CDR3: CAISEVPQGPLGYTF. CDR3 nucleotides: TGTGCCATCAGTGAGGTTCCACAGGGACCTTTGGGCTACACCTTC.

This clonotype was observed a few times. The V call is TRBV6-1, the J call TRBJ2-7; tentative D call: TRBD2 (6 bases). The germline V gene has CDR1 MNHNS and CDR2 SASEGT. V lost 7 bases, J lost 6 bases, and 13 bases lay in between. The CDR3 runs to 12 residues. CDR3 nucleotides: TGTGCCAGCAAGAGTTACGGGGGCGAGCAGTACTTC. It yields the protein CASKSYGGEQYF.

V and J are TRBV7-2 and TRBJ2-2; TRBD2 matches at 7 bases. Per germline, CDR1 SGHTA and CDR2 FQGNSA. The CDR3 runs 14 residues. V lost 6 bases to trimming and J lost 5 bases; unmatched junction nucleotides: 6. The CDR3 sequence: CASRRLASTGELFF. CDR3 coding DNA: TGTGCCAGCAGGCGACTAGCAAGTACCGGGGAGCTGTTTTTT.

The rearrangement uses TRBV6-1 and TRBJ2-7; D unresolved. Germline V gene data show CDR1 as MNHNS and CDR2 as SASEGT. The CDR3 loop spans 14 amino acids. The V and J ends lost 3 bases and 3 bases respectively, with 12 bases between them. DNA for the CDR3: TGTGCCAGCAGTGATTGGACGGCCAACTACGAGCAGTACTTC. Translated, it gives CASSDWTANYEQYF.

This clonotype was seen a few times. Germline is not matched at one junction end, which may reflect a read error. V is TRBV12-5 and J is TRBJ2-5; TRBD1 matches at 7 bases. Germline assignment: CDR1 LGHNT and CDR2 FRNRAP. CDR3 length: 17 residues. The CDR3 bases are TGTGCTAGTGGTTTGGTCGCCGGGACAGTACTTCAAGAGACCAAGTACTTC. This codes for CASGLVAGTVLQETKYF. Full variable domain (outside the CDR3, taken from reference TRBV12-5 and TRBJ2-5): DARVTQTPRHKVTEMGQEVTMRCQPILGHNTVFWYRQTMMQGLELLAYFRNRAPLDDSGMPKDRFSAEMPDATLATLKIQPSEPRDSAVYFCASGLVAGTVLQETKYFGPGTRLLVL.

This clonotype was observed many times. The gene calls are TRBV18 and TRBJ2-5, with D perhaps matching TRBD2 (5 bases). V shed 1 base and J shed 3 bases, with 6 bases lying between them. The CDR3 is made up of 13 amino acids. Germline V gene lookup returns CDR1 KGHSH and CDR2 LQKENI. The CDR3 is CASSPLREETQYF. The DNA for the CDR3 is TGTGCCAGCTCACCACTGCGGGAAGAGACCCAGTACTTC.

The J gene is TRBJ2-5, the V gene TRBV6-1; possibly TRBD1 or TRBD2 for D (5 bases each). Deletions cut 4 bases from V and 5 bases from J, with 11 bases between. The CDR3 contains 13 residues. CDR1 is MNHNS, CDR2 SASEGT, per germline. CDR3 protein: CASSVGTVETQYF. The CDR3 coding sequence is TGTGCCAGCAGTGTTGGGACCGTGGAGACCCAGTACTTC.

At least ten counts were recorded for this clonotype. This sequence joins TRBV2 and TRBJ1-1, with a tentative D call TRBD1 (6 bases). Trimming removed 5 bases at V and 2 bases at J, with 15 bases between. This CDR3 is built from 15 residues. Germline V gene sequence: CDR1 SNHLY, CDR2 FYNNEI. Here the CDR3 reads CASSHRDIRNTEAFF. In DNA, the CDR3 is TGTGCCAGCAGTCACCGGGACATCCGAAACACTGAAGCTTTCTTT.

This clonotype was recorded a few times. The V gene is TRBV2, the J gene TRBJ2-4; 7 bases are shared with TRBD1. V was pared by 3 bases and J by 0 bases, with 8 bases of the junction left unmatched. CDR3 length: 17 amino acids. CDR1 and CDR2 (germline): SNHLY, FYNNEI. DNA of the CDR3: TGTGCCAGCAGTGAGAGGGGACAGCCTACAGCCAAAAACATTCAGTACTTC. This translates into CASSERGQPTAKNIQYF. The whole variable domain, remainder taken from reference TRBV2 and TRBJ2-4, is EPEVTQTPSHQVTQMGQEVILRCVPISNHLYFYWYRQILGQKVEFLVSFYNNEISEKSEIFDDQFSVERPDGSNFTLKIRSTKLEDSAMYFCASSERGQPTAKNIQYFGAGTRLSVL.

The chain uses TRBV27 and TRBJ2-5; perhaps TRBD2 as D (7 bases). CDR3 size: 15 residues. The germline V gene encodes CDR1 MNHEY and CDR2 SMNVEV (reference sequence). The V end lost 5 bases, the J end lost 7 bases, and 20 bases lay between the germline ends. The CDR3 DNA reads as TGTGCCAGCAGTCCCCTAGGGGGGGGAGCAACGACCCAGTACTTC. Translated: CASSPLGGGATTQYF.

The chain recombines TRBV12-5 with TRBJ1-1; D not certain. The CDR3 extends over 15 amino acids. V was clipped by 0 bases and J by 2 bases, with 10 bases between them. The germline gives CDR1 LGHNT, CDR2 FRNRAP. The CDR3 region is CASGLVVGTNTEAFF. Written as DNA, the CDR3 is TGTGCTAGTGGTTTGGTAGTGGGAACTAACACTGAAGCTTTCTTT.

CDR3 sequence reads: CASQQFVYEQYF. The DNA for the CDR3 is TGTGCCAGCCAACAGTTCGTCTACGAGCAGTACTTC. V and J are TRBV2 and TRBJ2-7; D not resolved. Germline-derived CDR1 and CDR2 are SNHLY and FYNNEI. The CDR3 runs to 12 residues. Deletions cut 8 bases from V and 3 bases from J, with 11 bases between.

The genes are TRBV9 and TRBJ1-2, with D tentatively TRBD1 (5 bases). V lost 4 bases and J 0 bases, leaving 16 bases between the germline ends. Germline CDR1 SGDLS, CDR2 YYNGEE. The CDR3 runs to 16 residues. The CDR3 reads CASSMRTSAPNYGYTF. Here the CDR3 DNA reads TGTGCCAGCAGCATGAGGACATCTGCGCCTAACTATGGCTACACCTTC.

This clonotype was seen at least ten times. This chain uses TRBV25-1 with TRBJ1-3; D possibly corresponds to TRBD1 (5 bases). With 1 base removed from V and 0 bases from J, the gap between germline ends came to 13 bases. Germline V gene data show CDR1 as MGHDK and CDR2 as SYGVNS. This CDR3 region has 17 residues. CDR3 sequence reads: CASSESFSGSSGNTIYF. The DNA of the CDR3 is TGTGCCAGCAGTGAATCATTTTCAGGGAGCTCTGGAAACACCATATATTTT. The full variable domain, rest sourced from reference TRBV25-1 and TRBJ1-3, is EADIYQTPRYLVIGTGKKITLECSQTMGHDKMYWYQQDPGMELHLIHYSYGVNSTEKGDLSSESTVSRIRTEHFPLTLESARPSHTSQYLCASSESFSGSSGNTIYFGEGSWLTVV.

In this sample, this clonotype turned up many times. The rearrangement uses TRBV29-1 and TRBJ2-7; 7 nucleotides line up with TRBD2. The CDR3 spans 12 residues. Germline-derived CDR1 and CDR2 are SQVTM and ANQGSEA. V shed 1 base, J shed 3 bases, and the junction held 0 bases outside the gene matches. CDR3 loop: CSVEASGYEQYF. DNA for the CDR3: TGCAGCGTTGAAGCTAGCGGCTACGAGCAGTACTTC.